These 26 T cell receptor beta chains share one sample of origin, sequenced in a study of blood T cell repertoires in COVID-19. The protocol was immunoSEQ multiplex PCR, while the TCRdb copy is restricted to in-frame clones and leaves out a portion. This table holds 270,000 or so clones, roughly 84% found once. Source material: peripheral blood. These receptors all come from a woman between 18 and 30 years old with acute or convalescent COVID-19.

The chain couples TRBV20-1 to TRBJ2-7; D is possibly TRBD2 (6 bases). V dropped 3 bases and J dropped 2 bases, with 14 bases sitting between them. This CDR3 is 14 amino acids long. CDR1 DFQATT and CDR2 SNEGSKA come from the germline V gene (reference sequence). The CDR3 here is CSASRAGSPYEQYF. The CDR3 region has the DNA TGCAGTGCTAGTCGAGCGGGCTCCCCCTACGAGCAGTACTTC.

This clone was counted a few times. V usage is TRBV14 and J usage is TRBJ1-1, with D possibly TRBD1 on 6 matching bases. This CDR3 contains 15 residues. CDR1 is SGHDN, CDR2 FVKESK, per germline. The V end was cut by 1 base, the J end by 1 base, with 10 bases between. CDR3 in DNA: TGTGCCAGCAGCCAAGGGCAGGGGAGGAACACTGAAGCTTTCTTT. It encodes CASSQGQGRNTEAFF. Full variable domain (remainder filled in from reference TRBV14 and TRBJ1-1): EAGVTQFPSHSVIEKGQTVTLRCDPISGHDNLYWYRRVMGKEIKFLLHFVKESKQDESGMPNNRFLAERTGGTYSTLKVQPAELEDSGVYFCASSQGQGRNTEAFFGQGTRLTVV.

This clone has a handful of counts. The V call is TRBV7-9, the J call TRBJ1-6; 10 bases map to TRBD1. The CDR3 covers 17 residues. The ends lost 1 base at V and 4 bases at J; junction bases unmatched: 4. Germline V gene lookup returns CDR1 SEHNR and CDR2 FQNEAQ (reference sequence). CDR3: CASSLVGTGAYNSPLHF. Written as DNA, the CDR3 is TGTGCCAGCAGCTTAGTTGGGACAGGGGCGTATAATTCACCCCTCCACTTT.

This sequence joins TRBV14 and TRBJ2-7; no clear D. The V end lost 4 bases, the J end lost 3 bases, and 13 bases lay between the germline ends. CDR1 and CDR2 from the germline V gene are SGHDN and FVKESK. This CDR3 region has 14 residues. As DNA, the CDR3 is TGTGCCAGCAGCCGAAGTAGAGTATTCTACGAGCAGTACTTC. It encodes CASSRSRVFYEQYF.

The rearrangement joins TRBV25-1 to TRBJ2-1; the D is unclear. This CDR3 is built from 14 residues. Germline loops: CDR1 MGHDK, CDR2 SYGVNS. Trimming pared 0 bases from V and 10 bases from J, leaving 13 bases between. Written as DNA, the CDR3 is TGTGCCAGCAGTGAATATGCGAGGTTTCAAGAGCAGTTCTTC. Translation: CASSEYARFQEQFF.

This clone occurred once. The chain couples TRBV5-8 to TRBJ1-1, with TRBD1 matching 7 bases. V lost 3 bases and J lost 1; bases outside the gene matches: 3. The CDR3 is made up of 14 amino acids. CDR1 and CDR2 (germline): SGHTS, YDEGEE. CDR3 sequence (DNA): TGTGCCAGCAGCTCGGGACAGCAGAACACTGAAGCTTTCTTT. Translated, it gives CASSSGQQNTEAFF.

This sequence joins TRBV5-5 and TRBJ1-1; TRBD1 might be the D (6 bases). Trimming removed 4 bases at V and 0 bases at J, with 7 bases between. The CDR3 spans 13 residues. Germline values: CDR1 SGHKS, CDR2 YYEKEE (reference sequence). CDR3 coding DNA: TGTGCCAGCAGCCGGACAGTGAACACTGAAGCTTTCTTT. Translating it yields CASSRTVNTEAFF.

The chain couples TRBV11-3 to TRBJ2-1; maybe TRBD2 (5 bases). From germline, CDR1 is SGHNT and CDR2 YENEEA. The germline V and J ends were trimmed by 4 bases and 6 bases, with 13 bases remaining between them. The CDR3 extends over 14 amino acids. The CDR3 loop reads CASSSRAWGNEQFF. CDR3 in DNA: TGTGCCAGCAGCTCGCGGGCCTGGGGCAATGAGCAGTTCTTC.

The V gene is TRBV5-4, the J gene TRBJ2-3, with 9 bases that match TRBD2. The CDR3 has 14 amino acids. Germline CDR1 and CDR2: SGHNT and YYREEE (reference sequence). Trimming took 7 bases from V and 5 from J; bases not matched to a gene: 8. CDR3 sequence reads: CASGLAGNRDTQYF. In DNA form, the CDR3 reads TGTGCCAGCGGTCTAGCGGGAAATAGAGATACGCAGTATTTT.

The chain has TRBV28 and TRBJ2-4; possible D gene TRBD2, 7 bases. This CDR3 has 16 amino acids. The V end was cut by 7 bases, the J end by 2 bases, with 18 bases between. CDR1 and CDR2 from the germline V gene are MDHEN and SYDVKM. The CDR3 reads CASTRGLPASKNIQYF. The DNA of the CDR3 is TGTGCCAGCACCAGGGGACTACCGGCTTCCAAAAACATTCAGTACTTC. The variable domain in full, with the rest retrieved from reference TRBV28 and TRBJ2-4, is DVKVTQSSRYLVKRTGEKVFLECVQDMDHENMFWYRQDPGLGLRLIYFSYDVKMKEKGDIPEGYSVSREKKERFSLILESASTNQTSMYLCASTRGLPASKNIQYFGAGTRLSVL.

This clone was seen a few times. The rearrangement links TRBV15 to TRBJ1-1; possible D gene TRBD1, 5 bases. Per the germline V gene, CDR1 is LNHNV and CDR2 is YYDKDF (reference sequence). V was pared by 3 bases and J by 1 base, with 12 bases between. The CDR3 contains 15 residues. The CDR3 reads CATSRDTPKNTEAFF. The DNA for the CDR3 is TGTGCCACCAGCAGGGACACCCCGAAGAACACTGAAGCTTTCTTT.

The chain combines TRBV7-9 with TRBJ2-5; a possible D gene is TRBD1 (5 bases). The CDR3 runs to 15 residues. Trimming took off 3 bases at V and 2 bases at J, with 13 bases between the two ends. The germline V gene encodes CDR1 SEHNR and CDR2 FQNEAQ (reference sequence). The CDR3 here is CASSFKGLGQETQYF. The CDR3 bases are TGTGCCAGCAGCTTCAAGGGGCTGGGGCAAGAGACCCAGTACTTC.

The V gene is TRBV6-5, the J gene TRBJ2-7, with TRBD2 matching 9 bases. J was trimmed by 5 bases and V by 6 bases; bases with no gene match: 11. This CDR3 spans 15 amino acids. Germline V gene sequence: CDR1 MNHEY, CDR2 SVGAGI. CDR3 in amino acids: CASRVVAGAPNEQYF. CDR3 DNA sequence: TGTGCCAGCAGAGTCGTAGCGGGGGCCCCCAACGAGCAGTACTTC.

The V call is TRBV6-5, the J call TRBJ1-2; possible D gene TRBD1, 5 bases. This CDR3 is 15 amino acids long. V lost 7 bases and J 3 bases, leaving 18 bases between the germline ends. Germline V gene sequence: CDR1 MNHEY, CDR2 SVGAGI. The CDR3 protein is CASILDLTAYYGYTF. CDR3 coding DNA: TGTGCCAGCATCCTCGATTTGACAGCCTACTATGGCTACACCTTC.

As DNA, the CDR3 is TGTGCCAGCTCGGGAAAGGGGGTCTATGGCTACACCTTC. It codes for CASSGKGVYGYTF. The V gene is TRBV12-3 or TRBV12-4, the J gene TRBJ1-2; a possible D gene is TRBD1 (6 bases). V lost 8 bases, J lost 4 bases, and 14 bases lay in between. This CDR3 is 13 amino acids long.

The CDR3 nucleotides read TGTGCCAGCAGCCGCCCTTCGGACAGTTCCTACGAGCAGTACTTC. It encodes CASSRPSDSSYEQYF. V is TRBV11-1 and J is TRBJ2-7; possibly TRBD1 for D (6 bases). The germline V gene encodes CDR1 SGHAT and CDR2 FQDESV (reference sequence). The V and J ends lost 5 bases and 1 base respectively, with 15 bases between them. This CDR3 is built from 15 residues.

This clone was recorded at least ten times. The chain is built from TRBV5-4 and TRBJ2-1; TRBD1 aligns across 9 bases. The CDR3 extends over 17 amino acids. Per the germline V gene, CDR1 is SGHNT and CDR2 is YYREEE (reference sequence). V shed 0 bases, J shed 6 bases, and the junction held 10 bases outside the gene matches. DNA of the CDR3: TGTGCCAGCAGCTTGGGTCGCGCACAGGGGGCGCTCAATGAGCAGTTCTTC. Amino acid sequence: CASSLGRAQGALNEQFF.

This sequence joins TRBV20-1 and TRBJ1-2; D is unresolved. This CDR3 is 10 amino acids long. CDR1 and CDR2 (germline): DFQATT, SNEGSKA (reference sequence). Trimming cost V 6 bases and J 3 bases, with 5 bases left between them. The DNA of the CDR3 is TGCAGTGCGCAGTACTATGGCTACACCTTC. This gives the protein CSAQYYGYTF.

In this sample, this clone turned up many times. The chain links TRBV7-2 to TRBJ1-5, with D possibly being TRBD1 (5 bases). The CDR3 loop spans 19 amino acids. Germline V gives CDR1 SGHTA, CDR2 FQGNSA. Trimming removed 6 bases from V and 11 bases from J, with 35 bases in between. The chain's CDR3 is CASRFTKTKSVLGDRSQHF. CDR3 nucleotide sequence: TGTGCCAGCAGATTTACGAAAACCAAGAGTGTTCTAGGGGATCGGTCCCAGCATTTT.

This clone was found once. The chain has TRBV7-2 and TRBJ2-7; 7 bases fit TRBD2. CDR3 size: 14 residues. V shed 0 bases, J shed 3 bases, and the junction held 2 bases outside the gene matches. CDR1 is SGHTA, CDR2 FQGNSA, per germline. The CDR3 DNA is TGTGCCAGCAGCTTAGCTAGCGGGCTCTACGAGCAGTACTTC. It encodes CASSLASGLYEQYF.

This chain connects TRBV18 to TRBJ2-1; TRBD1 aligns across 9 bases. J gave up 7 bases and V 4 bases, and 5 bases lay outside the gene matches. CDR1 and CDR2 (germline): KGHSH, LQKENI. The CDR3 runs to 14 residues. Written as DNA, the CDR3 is TGTGCCAGCTCACGGGGAGGGACAGGGAATGAGCAGTTCTTC. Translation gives CASSRGGTGNEQFF.

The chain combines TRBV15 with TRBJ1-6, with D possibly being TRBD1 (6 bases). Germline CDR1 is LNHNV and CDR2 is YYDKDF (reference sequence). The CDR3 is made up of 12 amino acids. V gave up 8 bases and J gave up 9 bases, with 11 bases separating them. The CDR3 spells CATRTATSPLHF. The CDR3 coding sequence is TGTGCCACCCGGACAGCGACTTCACCCCTCCACTTT.

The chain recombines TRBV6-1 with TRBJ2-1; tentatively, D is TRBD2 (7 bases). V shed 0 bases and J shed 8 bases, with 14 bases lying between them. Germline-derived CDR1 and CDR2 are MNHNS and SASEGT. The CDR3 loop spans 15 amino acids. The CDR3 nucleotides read TGTGCCAGCAGTGAAGCCGGGGGAGGGGGAGATGAGCAGTTCTTC. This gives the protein CASSEAGGGGDEQFF.

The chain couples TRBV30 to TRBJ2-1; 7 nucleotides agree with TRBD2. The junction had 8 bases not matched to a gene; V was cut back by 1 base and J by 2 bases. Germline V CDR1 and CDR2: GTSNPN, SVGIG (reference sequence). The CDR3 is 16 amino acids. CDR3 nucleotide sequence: TGTGCCTGGAGTGGTTACGGGCGGGAGCCCTACAATGAGCAGTTCTTC. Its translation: CAWSGYGREPYNEQFF.

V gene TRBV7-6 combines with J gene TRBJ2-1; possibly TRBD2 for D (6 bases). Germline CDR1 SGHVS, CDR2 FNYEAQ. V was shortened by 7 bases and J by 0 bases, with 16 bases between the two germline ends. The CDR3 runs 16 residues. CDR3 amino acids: CASTISPGDSYNEQFF. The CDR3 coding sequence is TGTGCCAGCACCATAAGCCCGGGGGACTCCTACAATGAGCAGTTCTTC.

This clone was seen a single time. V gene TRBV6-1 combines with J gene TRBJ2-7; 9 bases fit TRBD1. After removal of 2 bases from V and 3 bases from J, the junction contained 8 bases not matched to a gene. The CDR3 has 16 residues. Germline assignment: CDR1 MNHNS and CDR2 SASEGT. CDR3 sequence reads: CASSERTGDTLYEQYF. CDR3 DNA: TGTGCCAGCAGTGAAAGGACAGGGGACACCCTCTACGAGCAGTACTTC.